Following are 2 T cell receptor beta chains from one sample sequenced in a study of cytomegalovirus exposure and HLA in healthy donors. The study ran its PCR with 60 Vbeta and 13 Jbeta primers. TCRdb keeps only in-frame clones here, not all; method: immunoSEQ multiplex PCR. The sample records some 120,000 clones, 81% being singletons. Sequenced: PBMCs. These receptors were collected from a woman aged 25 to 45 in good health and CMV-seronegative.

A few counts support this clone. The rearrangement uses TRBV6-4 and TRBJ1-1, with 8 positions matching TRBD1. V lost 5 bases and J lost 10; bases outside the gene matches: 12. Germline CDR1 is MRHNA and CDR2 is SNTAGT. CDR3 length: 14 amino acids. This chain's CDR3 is CASSSTGEMGGAFF. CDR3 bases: TGTGCCAGCAGTTCGACAGGGGAGATGGGGGGAGCTTTCTTT.

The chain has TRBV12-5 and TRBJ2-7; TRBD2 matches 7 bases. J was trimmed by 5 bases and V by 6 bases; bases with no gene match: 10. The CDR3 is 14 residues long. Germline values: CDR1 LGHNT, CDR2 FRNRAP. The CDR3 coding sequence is TGTGCTAGTGGCACCGGGGGGAGAAGGGACGAGCAGTACTTC. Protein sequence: CASGTGGRRDEQYF.